The 4 T cell receptor beta chains below come from one sample, sequenced in a study of T cells in Graves' hyperthyroidism and ophthalmopathy. Amplified TCR beta CDR3 regions came from RNA transcripts. A set of HTBI primers served as the primers for a first-round RT-PCR of the TCR CDR3. TCRdb processed the multiplex PCR reads anew with MiXCR; each CDR3 protein has one entry. The sample holds 480,000 or so distinct CDR3 sequences; about 46% are singletons and the top ten take about 43%. Sequenced sample: peripheral blood or thyroid tissue (not recorded which). These receptor sequences come from an adult woman with Graves' disease, either hyperthyroidism or ophthalmopathy (not recorded which).

V usage is TRBV5-1 and J usage is TRBJ2-6, with D possibly being TRBD2 (6 bases). Germline CDR1 is SGHRS and CDR2 is YFSETQ. V lost 6 bases, J lost 2 bases, and 15 bases lay in between. The CDR3 spans 16 residues. CDR3 sequence (DNA): TGCGCCAGCACCACTGGAAGACTAGCTGGGGCCAACGTCCTGACTTTC. Its protein product is CASTTGRLAGANVLTF. The whole variable domain, filled in from reference TRBV5-1 and TRBJ2-6, reads KAGVTQTPRYLIKTRGQQVTLSCSPISGHRSVSWYQQTPGQGLQFLFEYFSETQRNKGNFPGRFSGRQFSNSRSEMNVSTLELGDSALYLCASTTGRLAGANVLTFGAGSRLTVL.

This clonotype occurred once. The chain has TRBV7-8 and TRBJ2-7; 8 nucleotides match TRBD2. J lost 4 bases, V lost 1 base, and 6 bases had no gene match. The CDR3 loop spans 15 amino acids. CDR1 is SGHVS, CDR2 FQNEAQ, per germline. The CDR3 DNA follows: TGTGCCAGCAGCTTAGAAGCGGGAGCTCGGTACGAGCAGTACTTC. It codes for CASSLEAGARYEQYF. The full variable domain, with the rest looked up from reference TRBV7-8 and TRBJ2-7, is GAGVSQSPRYKVAKRGQDVALRCDPISGHVSLFWYQQALGQGPEFLTYFQNEAQLDKSGLPSDRFFAERPEGSVSTLKIQRTQQEDSAVYLCASSLEAGARYEQYFGPGTRLTVT.

The sample holds many counts of this clonotype. The gene calls are TRBV29-1 and TRBJ1-1; no clear D gene. Germline CDR1 is SQVTM and CDR2 is ANQGSEA. The CDR3 runs to 16 residues. V lost 5 bases to trimming and J lost 2 bases, with 21 bases between them. CDR3 amino acids: CSVLTLPVNYNTEAFF. The CDR3 nucleotides read TGCAGCGTTCTAACCCTGCCCGTTAACTATAACACTGAAGCTTTCTTT. The full variable domain, rest sourced from reference TRBV29-1 and TRBJ1-1, is SAVISQKPSRDICQRGTSLTIQCQVDSQVTMMFWYRQQPGQSLTLIATANQGSEATYESGFVIDKFPISRPNLTFSTLTVSNMSPEDSSIYLCSVLTLPVNYNTEAFFGQGTRLTVV.

This rearrangement joins TRBV29-1 to TRBJ2-7; D perhaps matches TRBD2 (5 bases). The V and J ends lost 6 bases and 6 bases respectively, with 15 bases between them. The CDR3 spans 12 residues. CDR1 is SQVTM and CDR2 is ANQGSEA in the germline V gene. The CDR3 here is CSVRPAGGEQYF. In DNA, the CDR3 is TGCAGCGTCAGACCTGCTGGAGGCGAGCAGTACTTC.